This record covers a single TCR beta chain. This specimen comes from a study of blood T cell repertoires in COVID-19. Across the whole study: The samples span acute and convalescent COVID-19 from the United States, Italy and Spain. T cells, B-cell-depleted T cells, or PBMCs provided the cDNA or gDNA that served as material.

Authors' analysis steps: Cell counts per sample came from amplifying reference gene primers. Clones were sequenced by immunoSEQ multiplex PCR, and TCRdb holds only the in-frame ones, with some missing. The V and J calls and clone size were taken over from that table, and D and trimming were inferred from the DNA. Of roughly 150,000 clones listed, over 70% are singletons. This clonotype was sampled from a man aged 80 or over with acute or convalescent COVID-19. The source material was peripheral blood.

The DNA of the CDR3 is TGCGCCAGCAGCCAAGACTATAGGACAGGGCCCTACAATGAGCAGTTCTTC. Translation gives CASSQDYRTGPYNEQFF. The V call is TRBV4-1, the J call TRBJ2-1; 8 nucleotides align to TRBD1. The V gene end was trimmed by 0 bases and the J gene end by 2 bases; junction bases not matched to a gene: 6. The CDR3 has 17 amino acids. Germline V gene lookup returns CDR1 MGHRA and CDR2 YSYEKL.